The present entry profiles one T cell receptor (beta chain) with its context. The data were taken from a study of blood T cell repertoires in COVID-19. About the study: Donors in the United States, Italy and Spain gave samples during acute or convalescent COVID-19. Nucleic acid was either cDNA or gDNA, and it came from T cells, B-cell-depleted T cells, or PBMCs.

Original handling: The authors estimated nucleated cell counts from reference gene primer amplification. Produced via immunoSEQ multiplex PCR; TCRdb's table is partial and in-frame only. From that table come the V and J calls and clone size; the DNA was used to work out D and trimming. The repertoire includes 180,000 or so clones, about 88% of them detected once, and roughly 7.3% sits in the top ten. Germline lookup yields CDR1 LNHNV and CDR2 YYDKDF (reference sequence). V lost 5 bases to trimming and J lost 2 bases, with 17 bases between them. This CDR3 region has 16 residues. This sequence was found in a woman over 75 in a cohort sampled during active or convalescent COVID-19. The specimen was peripheral blood. V and J are TRBV15 and TRBJ2-3; weak D call: TRBD2 (7 bases). CDR3: CATSPFGGATTDTQYF. In nucleotides, the CDR3 is TGTGCCACCAGCCCCTTTGGGGGGGCGACCACAGATACGCAGTATTTT.